This is a list of T cell receptor beta chains from one sample in a study of blood T cell repertoires in COVID-19. The method was immunoSEQ multiplex PCR; TCRdb's version includes in-frame clones alone and lacks a portion of them. This table has approximately 200,000 clones, about 87% appearing once. Material for sequencing was peripheral blood. The receptors were gathered from a man aged 70 or older with acute or convalescent COVID-19. The CDR3 runs from the conserved cysteine through the conserved F or W. A D gene is named only where the DNA matches it firmly. Not all rows give a size; the values are once, few, many and, for expanded clones, a class.

CDR3aa: CASSLKTGTGANEQFF; CDR3nt: TGCGCCAGCAGCCTCAAAACCGGGACAGGGGCGAATGAGCAGTTCTTC; d_gene: TRBD1; abundance: few; v_gene: TRBV5-1; j_gene: TRBJ2-1
CDR3aa: CASSPRSRLAGRARSGANVLTF; CDR3nt: TGTGCCAGCAGCCCTCGATCGAGGCTAGCGGGACGAGCCCGCTCTGGGGCCAACGTCCTGACTTTC; d_gene: TRBD2; abundance: few; v_gene: TRBV2; j_gene: TRBJ2-6
CDR3aa: CASSEGGELFF; CDR3nt: TGTGCCAGCAGCGAGGGTGGGGAGCTGTTTTTT; d_gene: .; abundance: few; v_gene: TRBV7-3; j_gene: TRBJ2-2
CDR3aa: CASGRVGGTQPQHF; CDR3nt: TGTGCCAGCGGACGAGTGGGAGGGACCCAGCCCCAGCATTTT; d_gene: .; abundance: once; v_gene: TRBV6-6; j_gene: TRBJ1-5
CDR3aa: CASSPSGRFNYGYTF; CDR3nt: TGTGCCAGCAGCCCTTCCGGCAGGTTTAACTATGGCTACACCTTC; d_gene: .; abundance: .; v_gene: TRBV9; j_gene: TRBJ1-2
CDR3aa: CASSRLAGGNNEQFF; CDR3nt: TGTGCCAGCAGCAGACTAGCGGGAGGGAACAATGAGCAGTTCTTC; d_gene: TRBD2; abundance: few; v_gene: TRBV9; j_gene: TRBJ2-1
CDR3aa: CASSQQGPEAFF; CDR3nt: TGTGCCAGTAGTCAACAGGGCCCTGAAGCTTTCTTT; d_gene: .; abundance: .; v_gene: TRBV19; j_gene: TRBJ1-1
CDR3aa: CASSLGSWTGGTETQYF; CDR3nt: TGTGCCAGCAGCTTAGGGTCGTGGACAGGGGGCACGGAGACCCAGTACTTC; d_gene: TRBD1; abundance: .; v_gene: TRBV7-7; j_gene: TRBJ2-5
CDR3aa: CASRQRGRSYGYTF; CDR3nt: TGTGCCAGCAGGCAACGAGGAAGGTCTTATGGCTACACCTTC; d_gene: .; abundance: .; v_gene: TRBV6-5; j_gene: TRBJ1-2
CDR3aa: CASGLSSRNEQFF; CDR3nt: TGTGCTAGTGGTTTGTCCAGTCGCAATGAGCAGTTCTTC; d_gene: .; abundance: .; v_gene: TRBV12-5; j_gene: TRBJ2-1
CDR3aa: CATSVQGGEAFF; CDR3nt: TGTGCCACCAGCGTACAAGGGGGTGAAGCTTTCTTT; d_gene: .; abundance: .; v_gene: TRBV15; j_gene: TRBJ1-1
CDR3aa: CASSDTVQAEAFF; CDR3nt: TGTGCCAGCAGCGATACAGTACAGGCTGAAGCTTTCTTT; d_gene: .; abundance: .; v_gene: TRBV3-1/TRBV3-2; j_gene: TRBJ1-1
CDR3aa: CASSGGAVISGKLFF; CDR3nt: TGTGCCAGCAGTGGGGGGGCAGTCATTTCCGGAAAACTGTTTTTT; d_gene: .; abundance: .; v_gene: TRBV28; j_gene: TRBJ1-4
CDR3aa: CASSIGVGGANGEQFF; CDR3nt: TGTGCCAGTAGTATAGGGGTTGGAGGGGCCAACGGTGAGCAGTTCTTC; d_gene: .; abundance: .; v_gene: TRBV19; j_gene: TRBJ2-1
CDR3aa: CVRSLGWVAGWEKLFF; CDR3nt: TGTGTCAGAAGCTTAGGTTGGGTGGCAGGGTGGGAAAAACTGTTTTTT; d_gene: .; abundance: .; v_gene: TRBV7-5; j_gene: TRBJ1-4
CDR3aa: CASSQDFRAGQPQHF; CDR3nt: TGTGCCAGCAGCCAAGATTTCAGGGCAGGCCAGCCCCAGCATTTT; d_gene: .; abundance: once; v_gene: TRBV4-2; j_gene: TRBJ1-5
CDR3aa: CAISESGTGLLNEKLFF; CDR3nt: TGTGCCATCAGTGAGTCGGGAACAGGCCTACTTAATGAAAAACTGTTTTTT; d_gene: .; abundance: .; v_gene: TRBV10-3; j_gene: TRBJ1-4
CDR3aa: CASSLSGGGQPQHF; CDR3nt: TGTGCCAGCAGCTTGTCTGGGGGAGGTCAGCCCCAGCATTTT; d_gene: .; abundance: .; v_gene: TRBV7-2; j_gene: TRBJ1-5
CDR3aa: CASSPIPGTGFNEQFF; CDR3nt: TGTGCCAGCAGTCCAATCCCCGGGACAGGATTCAATGAGCAGTTCTTC; d_gene: TRBD1; abundance: .; v_gene: TRBV27; j_gene: TRBJ2-1
CDR3aa: CASSPDRALVTLHF; CDR3nt: TGCGCCAGCAGCCCGGACAGGGCTCTGGTAACCCTCCACTTT; d_gene: TRBD1; abundance: .; v_gene: TRBV5-1; j_gene: TRBJ1-6
CDR3aa: CASSLPGTGGIGELFF; CDR3nt: TGTGCCAGCAGCTTACCCGGGACAGGGGGTATCGGGGAGCTGTTTTTT; d_gene: TRBD1; abundance: .; v_gene: TRBV5-5; j_gene: TRBJ2-2
CDR3aa: CASSIGETAGDEQFF; CDR3nt: TGTGCCAGTAGTATAGGAGAGACAGCGGGGGATGAGCAGTTCTTC; d_gene: TRBD2; abundance: few; v_gene: TRBV19; j_gene: TRBJ2-1
CDR3aa: CASSWPTDTQYF; CDR3nt: TGTGCCAGCAGCTGGCCAACAGATACGCAGTATTTT; d_gene: .; abundance: .; v_gene: TRBV5-4; j_gene: TRBJ2-3
CDR3aa: CASSQNRDRETQYF; CDR3nt: TGTGCCAGCAGTCAAAACCGGGACAGAGAGACCCAGTACTTC; d_gene: TRBD1; abundance: .; v_gene: TRBV28; j_gene: TRBJ2-5
CDR3aa: CASSIASSGRTRGNTGELFF; CDR3nt: TGTGCCAGTAGTATTGCTTCTAGCGGGAGAACGAGAGGGAACACCGGGGAGCTGTTTTTT; d_gene: TRBD2; abundance: .; v_gene: TRBV19; j_gene: TRBJ2-2
CDR3aa: CASSDSGSLAKNIQYF; CDR3nt: TGCGCCAGCAGTGATTCGGGGTCCCTAGCCAAAAACATTCAGTACTTC; d_gene: .; abundance: .; v_gene: TRBV10-2; j_gene: TRBJ2-4
CDR3aa: CASSLNRVGDTEAFF; CDR3nt: TGCGCCAGCAGCTTAAACAGGGTCGGGGACACTGAAGCTTTCTTT; d_gene: .; abundance: .; v_gene: TRBV5-1; j_gene: TRBJ1-1
CDR3aa: CAIGDSQNSNQPQHF; CDR3nt: TGTGCCATTGGGGACAGTCAAAATAGCAATCAGCCCCAGCATTTT; d_gene: TRBD1; abundance: .; v_gene: TRBV19; j_gene: TRBJ1-5
CDR3aa: CASSEGAIAYEQYF; CDR3nt: TGTGCCAGCAGTGAAGGGGCAATTGCCTACGAGCAGTACTTC; d_gene: .; abundance: .; v_gene: TRBV2; j_gene: TRBJ2-7
CDR3aa: CASSLEASAGQPQHF; CDR3nt: TGCGCCAGCAGCTTGGAAGCCTCGGCGGGTCAGCCCCAGCATTTT; d_gene: .; abundance: .; v_gene: TRBV5-1; j_gene: TRBJ1-5
CDR3aa: CASSLGTLAAFF; CDR3nt: TGTGCCAGCAGCTTAGGGACCCTAGCGGCTTTCTTT; d_gene: .; abundance: once; v_gene: TRBV7-9; j_gene: TRBJ1-1
CDR3aa: CASSPSMNTEAFF; CDR3nt: TGTGCCAGCAGCCCATCCATGAACACTGAAGCTTTCTTT; d_gene: .; abundance: .; v_gene: TRBV5-4; j_gene: TRBJ1-1
CDR3aa: CAWSVGLEGRGGYTF; CDR3nt: TGTGCCTGGAGTGTAGGGTTGGAGGGGAGGGGTGGCTACACCTTC; d_gene: .; abundance: .; v_gene: TRBV30; j_gene: TRBJ1-2
CDR3aa: CATSIAGLSGANVLTF; CDR3nt: TGTGCCACCAGCATTGCAGGGCTCTCTGGGGCCAACGTCCTGACTTTC; d_gene: .; abundance: many; v_gene: TRBV15; j_gene: TRBJ2-6
CDR3aa: CASSVTGILYGYTF; CDR3nt: TGTGCCAGCAGCGTTACAGGGATACTCTATGGCTACACCTTC; d_gene: .; abundance: once; v_gene: TRBV5-6; j_gene: TRBJ1-2
CDR3aa: CASSPGPDRFQPQHF; CDR3nt: TGCGCCAGCAGCCCGGGACCTGACAGGTTTCAGCCCCAGCATTTT; d_gene: .; abundance: .; v_gene: TRBV4-1; j_gene: TRBJ1-5
CDR3aa: CASSQMTAISGNTIYF; CDR3nt: TGTGCCAGCAGCCAAATGACAGCGATCTCTGGAAACACCATATATTTT; d_gene: .; abundance: .; v_gene: TRBV4-2; j_gene: TRBJ1-3
CDR3aa: CASSPRQGAYEQYF; CDR3nt: TGCGCCAGCAGCCCGAGACAGGGGGCCTACGAGCAGTACTTC; d_gene: TRBD1; abundance: .; v_gene: TRBV5-1; j_gene: TRBJ2-7
CDR3aa: CAWSAGFGANVLTF; CDR3nt: TGTGCCTGGAGTGCAGGGTTCGGGGCCAACGTCCTGACTTTC; d_gene: .; abundance: once; v_gene: TRBV30; j_gene: TRBJ2-6
CDR3aa: CASSGRTSGSSYNEQFF; CDR3nt: TGTGCCAGCAGTGGTAGGACTAGCGGGAGCTCCTACAATGAGCAGTTCTTC; d_gene: TRBD2; abundance: .; v_gene: TRBV6-1; j_gene: TRBJ2-1
CDR3aa: CASSLGSDYNEQFF; CDR3nt: TGTGCCAGCAGCTTAGGTAGCGATTACAATGAGCAGTTCTTC; d_gene: .; abundance: .; v_gene: TRBV11-3; j_gene: TRBJ2-1
CDR3aa: CASSLWTGRNEQFF; CDR3nt: TGTGCCAGCAGCTTATGGACAGGGAGGAATGAGCAGTTCTTC; d_gene: TRBD1; abundance: .; v_gene: TRBV7-2; j_gene: TRBJ2-1
CDR3aa: CASSVKLYNEQFF; CDR3nt: TGTGCCAGCAGCGTAAAACTTTACAATGAGCAGTTCTTC; d_gene: .; abundance: .; v_gene: TRBV9; j_gene: TRBJ2-1
CDR3aa: CASSLSTTGVVQPQHF; CDR3nt: TGTGCCAGCAGTTTATCGACCACAGGGGTAGTCCAGCCCCAGCATTTT; d_gene: TRBD1; abundance: .; v_gene: TRBV28; j_gene: TRBJ1-5
CDR3aa: CASSASGATPEQYF; CDR3nt: TGTGCCAGCAGCGCCTCAGGGGCGACCCCCGAGCAGTACTTC; d_gene: .; abundance: .; v_gene: TRBV9; j_gene: TRBJ2-7
CDR3aa: CASSQQGKQPQHF; CDR3nt: TGTGCCAGCAGCCAACAGGGTAAACAGCCCCAGCATTTT; d_gene: .; abundance: .; v_gene: TRBV6-5; j_gene: TRBJ1-5
CDR3aa: CASSQGDSRNQPQHF; CDR3nt: TGTGCCAGCAGCCAGGGGGACAGCCGCAATCAGCCCCAGCATTTT; d_gene: TRBD1; abundance: few; v_gene: TRBV3-1/TRBV3-2; j_gene: TRBJ1-5
CDR3aa: CASSHGGANEQYF; CDR3nt: TGCGCCAGCAGCCATGGGGGGGCCAACGAGCAGTACTTC; d_gene: .; abundance: .; v_gene: TRBV4-1; j_gene: TRBJ2-7
CDR3aa: CASEKGQAISGYTF; CDR3nt: TGTGCCAGTGAAAAGGGACAGGCGATCTCTGGCTACACCTTC; d_gene: TRBD1; abundance: once; v_gene: TRBV6-5; j_gene: TRBJ1-2
CDR3aa: CASSYGAGGNEQFF; CDR3nt: TGTGCCAGCAGCTATGGTGCAGGGGGGAATGAGCAGTTCTTC; d_gene: .; abundance: .; v_gene: TRBV14; j_gene: TRBJ2-1
CDR3aa: CAWSGGVNTEAFF; CDR3nt: TGTGCCTGGAGTGGCGGGGTGAACACTGAAGCTTTCTTT; d_gene: .; abundance: .; v_gene: TRBV30; j_gene: TRBJ1-1
CDR3aa: CASSNPGLRVEQYF; CDR3nt: TGTGCCAGCAGCAACCCGGGACTTCGTGTGGAGCAGTACTTC; d_gene: .; abundance: .; v_gene: TRBV5-6; j_gene: TRBJ2-7
CDR3aa: CASSLGGSGDEEQFF; CDR3nt: TGTGCCAGCAGCTTGGGAGGTAGCGGGGATGAAGAGCAGTTCTTC; d_gene: TRBD2; abundance: many; v_gene: TRBV5-5; j_gene: TRBJ2-1
CDR3aa: CASSRLRAGQGTNQPQHF; CDR3nt: TGTGCCAGCAGCCGCTTAAGGGCCGGACAGGGGACGAATCAGCCCCAGCATTTT; d_gene: TRBD1; abundance: .; v_gene: TRBV3-1/TRBV3-2; j_gene: TRBJ1-5
CDR3aa: CARGPQGHEQYF; CDR3nt: TGTGCCAGAGGCCCCCAGGGCCACGAGCAGTACTTC; d_gene: .; abundance: .; v_gene: TRBV6-5; j_gene: TRBJ2-7
CDR3aa: CAWSTKTRNTGELFF; CDR3nt: TGTGCCTGGAGTACAAAGACACGCAACACCGGGGAGCTGTTTTTT; d_gene: .; abundance: .; v_gene: TRBV30; j_gene: TRBJ2-2
CDR3aa: CASSRDRGRYGYTF; CDR3nt: TGTGCCAGCAGCCGGGACAGGGGCCGCTATGGCTACACCTTC; d_gene: TRBD1; abundance: .; v_gene: TRBV28; j_gene: TRBJ1-2
CDR3aa: CASSLGTSAYNEQFF; CDR3nt: TGTGCCAGCAGCTTAGGGACTAGCGCATACAATGAGCAGTTCTTC; d_gene: TRBD2; abundance: .; v_gene: TRBV7-2; j_gene: TRBJ2-1
CDR3aa: CASSSYNEQFF; CDR3nt: TGTGCCAGCAGCTCTTACAATGAGCAGTTCTTC; d_gene: .; abundance: .; v_gene: TRBV14; j_gene: TRBJ2-1